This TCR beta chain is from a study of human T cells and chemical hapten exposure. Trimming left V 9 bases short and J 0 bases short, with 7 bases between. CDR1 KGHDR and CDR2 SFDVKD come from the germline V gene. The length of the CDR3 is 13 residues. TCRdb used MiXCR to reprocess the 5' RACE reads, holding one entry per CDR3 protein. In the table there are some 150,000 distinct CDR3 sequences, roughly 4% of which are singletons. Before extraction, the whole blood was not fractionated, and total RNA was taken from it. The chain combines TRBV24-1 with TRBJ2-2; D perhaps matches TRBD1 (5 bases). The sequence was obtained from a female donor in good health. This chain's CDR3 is CATGAPNTGELFF. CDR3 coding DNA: TGTGCCACCGGGGCTCCGAACACCGGGGAGCTGTTTTTT.